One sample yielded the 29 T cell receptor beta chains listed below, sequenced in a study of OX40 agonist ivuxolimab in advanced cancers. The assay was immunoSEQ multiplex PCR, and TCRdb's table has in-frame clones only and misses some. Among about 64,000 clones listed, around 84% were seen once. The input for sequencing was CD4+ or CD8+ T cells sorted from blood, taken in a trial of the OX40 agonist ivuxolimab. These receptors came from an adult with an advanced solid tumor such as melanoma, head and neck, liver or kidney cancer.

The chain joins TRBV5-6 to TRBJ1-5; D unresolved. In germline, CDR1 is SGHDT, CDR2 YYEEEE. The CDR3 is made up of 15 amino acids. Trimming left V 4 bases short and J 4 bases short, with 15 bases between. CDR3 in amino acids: CASSLGTGRNQPQHF. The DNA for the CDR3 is TGTGCCAGCAGCCTTGGTACCGGAAGAAATCAGCCCCAGCATTTT.

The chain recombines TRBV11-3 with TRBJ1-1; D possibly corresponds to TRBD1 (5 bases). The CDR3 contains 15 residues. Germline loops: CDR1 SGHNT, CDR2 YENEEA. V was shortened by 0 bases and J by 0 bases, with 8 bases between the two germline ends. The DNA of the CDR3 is TGTGCCAGCAGCTTAGATCACAGGATGAACACTGAAGCTTTCTTT. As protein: CASSLDHRMNTEAFF.

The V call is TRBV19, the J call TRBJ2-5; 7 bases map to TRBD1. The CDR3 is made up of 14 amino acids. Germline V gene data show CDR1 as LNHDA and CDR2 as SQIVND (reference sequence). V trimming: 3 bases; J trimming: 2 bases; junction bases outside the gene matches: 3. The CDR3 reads CASSINRGQETQYF. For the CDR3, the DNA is TGTGCCAGTAGTATCAACAGGGGACAAGAGACCCAGTACTTC.

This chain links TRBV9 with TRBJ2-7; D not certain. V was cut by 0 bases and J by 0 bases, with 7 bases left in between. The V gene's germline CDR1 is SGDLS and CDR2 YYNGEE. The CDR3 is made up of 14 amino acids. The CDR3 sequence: CASSVDLASYEQYF. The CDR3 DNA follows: TGTGCCAGCAGCGTAGATTTGGCCTCCTACGAGCAGTACTTC.

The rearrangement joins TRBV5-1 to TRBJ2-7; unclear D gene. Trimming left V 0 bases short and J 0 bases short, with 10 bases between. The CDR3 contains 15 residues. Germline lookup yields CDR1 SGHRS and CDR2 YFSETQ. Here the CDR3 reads CASSLAGRSSYEQYF. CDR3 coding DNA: TGCGCCAGCAGCTTGGCCGGGCGAAGCTCCTACGAGCAGTACTTC.

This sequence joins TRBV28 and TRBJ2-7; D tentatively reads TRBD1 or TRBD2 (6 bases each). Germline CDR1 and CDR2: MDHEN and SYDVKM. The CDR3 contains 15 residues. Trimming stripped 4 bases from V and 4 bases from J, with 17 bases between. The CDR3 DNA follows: TGTGCCAGCAGTTCACGACAAGGGGGGCTTTACGAGCAGTACTTC. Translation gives CASSSRQGGLYEQYF.

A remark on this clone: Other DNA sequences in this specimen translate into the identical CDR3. CDR3 amino acids: CASSGQGASNQPQHF. The CDR3 bases are TGTGCCAGCAGTGGACAGGGGGCAAGCAATCAGCCCCAGCATTTT. The chain recombines TRBV2 with TRBJ1-5; TRBD1 aligns across 10 bases. The CDR3 sequence is 15 residues long. The J segment lost 1 base and the V segment lost 4 bases, leaving 1 base of the junction unmatched. Germline V gives CDR1 SNHLY, CDR2 FYNNEI.

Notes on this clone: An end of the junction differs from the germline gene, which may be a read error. The CDR3 DNA follows: TGTGCCTTAGCGGACGGTAGCGATCAGCCCCAGCATTTT. Protein sequence: CALADGSDQPQHF. The chain employs TRBV10-3 and TRBJ1-5, with unresolved D. The CDR3 is 13 residues long. Germline V gene sequence: CDR1 ENHRY, CDR2 SYGVKD.

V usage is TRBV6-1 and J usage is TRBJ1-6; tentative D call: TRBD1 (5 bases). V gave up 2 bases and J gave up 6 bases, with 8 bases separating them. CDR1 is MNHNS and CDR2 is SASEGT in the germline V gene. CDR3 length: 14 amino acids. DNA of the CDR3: TGTGCCAGCAGTGAATGGGGGGGTAATTCACCCCTCCACTTT. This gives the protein CASSEWGGNSPLHF.

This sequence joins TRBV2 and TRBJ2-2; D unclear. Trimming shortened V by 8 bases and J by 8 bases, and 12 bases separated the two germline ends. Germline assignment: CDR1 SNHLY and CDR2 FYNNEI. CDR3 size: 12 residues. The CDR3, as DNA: TGTGCCAGCCATGACCGGGCGGGGGAGCTGTTTTTT. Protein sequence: CASHDRAGELFF.

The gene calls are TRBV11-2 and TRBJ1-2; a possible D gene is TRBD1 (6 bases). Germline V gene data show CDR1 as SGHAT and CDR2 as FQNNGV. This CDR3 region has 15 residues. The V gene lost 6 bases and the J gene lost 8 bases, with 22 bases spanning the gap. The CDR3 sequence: CASSYSQGFGDGYTF. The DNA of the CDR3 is TGTGCCAGCAGTTACAGTCAGGGGTTTGGAGACGGCTACACCTTC.

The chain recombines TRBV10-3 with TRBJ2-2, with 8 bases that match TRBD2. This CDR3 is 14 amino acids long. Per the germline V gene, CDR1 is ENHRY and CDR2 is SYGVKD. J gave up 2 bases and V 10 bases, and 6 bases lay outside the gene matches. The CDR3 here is CATKLAENTGELFF. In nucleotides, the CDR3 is TGTGCCACGAAACTAGCGGAAAACACCGGGGAGCTGTTTTTT.

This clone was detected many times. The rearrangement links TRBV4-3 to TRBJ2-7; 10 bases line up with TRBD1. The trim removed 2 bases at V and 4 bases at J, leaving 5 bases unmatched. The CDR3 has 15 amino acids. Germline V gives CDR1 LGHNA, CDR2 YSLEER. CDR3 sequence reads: CASSQSRQGAYEQYF. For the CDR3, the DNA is TGCGCCAGCAGCCAAAGTCGACAGGGGGCTTACGAGCAGTACTTC.

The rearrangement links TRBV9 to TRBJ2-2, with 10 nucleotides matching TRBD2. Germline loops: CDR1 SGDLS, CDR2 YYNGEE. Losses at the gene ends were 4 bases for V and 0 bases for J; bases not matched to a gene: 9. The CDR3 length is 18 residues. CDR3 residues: CASSLRSTSGANTGELFF. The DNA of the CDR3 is TGTGCCAGCAGCCTTAGGTCTACTAGCGGGGCGAACACCGGGGAGCTGTTTTTT.

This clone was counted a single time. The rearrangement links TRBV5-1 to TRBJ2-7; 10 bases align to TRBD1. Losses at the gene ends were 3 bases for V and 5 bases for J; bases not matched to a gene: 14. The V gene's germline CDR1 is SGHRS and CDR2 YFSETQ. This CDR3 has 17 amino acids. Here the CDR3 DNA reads TGCGCCAGCAGCTCAATACGCCTGGGGGACAGGGGTAACGAGCAGTACTTC. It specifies CASSSIRLGDRGNEQYF.

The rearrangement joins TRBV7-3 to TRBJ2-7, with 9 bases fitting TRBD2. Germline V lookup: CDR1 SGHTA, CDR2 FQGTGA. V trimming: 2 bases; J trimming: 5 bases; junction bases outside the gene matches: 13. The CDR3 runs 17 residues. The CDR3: CASSLHPLGGGAHEQYF. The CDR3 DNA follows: TGTGCCAGCAGCTTACACCCCCTGGGCGGGGGGGCCCACGAGCAGTACTTC.

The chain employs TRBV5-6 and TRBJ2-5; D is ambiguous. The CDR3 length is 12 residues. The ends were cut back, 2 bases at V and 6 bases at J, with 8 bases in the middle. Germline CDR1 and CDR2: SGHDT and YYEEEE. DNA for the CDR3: TGTGCCAGCAGCTTCAGGTGGCAGACCCAGTACTTC. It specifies CASSFRWQTQYF.

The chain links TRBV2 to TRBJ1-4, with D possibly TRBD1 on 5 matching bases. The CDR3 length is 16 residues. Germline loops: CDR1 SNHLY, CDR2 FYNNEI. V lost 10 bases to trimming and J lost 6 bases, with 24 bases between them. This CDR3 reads CATKVRGRDEDEKLFF. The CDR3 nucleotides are TGTGCCACCAAGGTTAGGGGCAGGGATGAGGATGAAAAACTGTTTTTT.

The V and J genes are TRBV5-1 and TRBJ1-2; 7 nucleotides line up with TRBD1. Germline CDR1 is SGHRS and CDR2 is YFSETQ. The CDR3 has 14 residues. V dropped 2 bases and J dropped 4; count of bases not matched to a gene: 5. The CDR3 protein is CASSFEGALYGYTF. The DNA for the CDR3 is TGCGCCAGCAGCTTCGAGGGGGCCCTCTATGGCTACACCTTC. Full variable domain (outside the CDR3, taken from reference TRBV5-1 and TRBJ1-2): KAGVTQTPRYLIKTRGQQVTLSCSPISGHRSVSWYQQTPGQGLQFLFEYFSETQRNKGNFPGRFSGRQFSNSRSEMNVSTLELGDSALYLCASSFEGALYGYTFGSGTRLTVV.

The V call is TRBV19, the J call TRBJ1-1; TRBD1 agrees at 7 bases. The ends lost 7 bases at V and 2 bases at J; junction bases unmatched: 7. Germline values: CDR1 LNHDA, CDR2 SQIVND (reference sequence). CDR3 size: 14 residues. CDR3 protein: CASTPGTVNTEAFF. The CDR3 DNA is TGTGCCAGTACCCCTGGGACAGTCAACACTGAAGCTTTCTTT.

The CDR3: CASSSDRGDEKLFF. CDR3 bases: TGTGCCAGCAGTTCGGACAGGGGAGATGAAAAACTGTTTTTT. The rearrangement joins TRBV6-5 to TRBJ1-4; 9 bases agree with TRBD1. Germline V gene lookup returns CDR1 MNHEY and CDR2 SVGAGI. CDR3 length: 14 amino acids. V lost 4 bases and J lost 6; bases outside the gene matches: 3.

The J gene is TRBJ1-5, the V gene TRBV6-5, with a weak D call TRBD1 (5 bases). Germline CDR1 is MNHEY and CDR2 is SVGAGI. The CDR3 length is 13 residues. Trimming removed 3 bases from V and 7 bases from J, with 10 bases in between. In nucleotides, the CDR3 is TGTGCCAGCAGTTATTCCAGGGTCCAGCCCCAGCATTTT. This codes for CASSYSRVQPQHF.

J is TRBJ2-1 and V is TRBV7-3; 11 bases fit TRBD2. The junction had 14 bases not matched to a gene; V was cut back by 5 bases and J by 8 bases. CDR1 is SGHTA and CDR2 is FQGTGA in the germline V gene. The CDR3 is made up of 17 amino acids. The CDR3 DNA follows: TGTGCCAGCAGCCCCTTGGGACTAGCGGTTAACGTGGATGAGCAGTTCTTC. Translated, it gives CASSPLGLAVNVDEQFF.

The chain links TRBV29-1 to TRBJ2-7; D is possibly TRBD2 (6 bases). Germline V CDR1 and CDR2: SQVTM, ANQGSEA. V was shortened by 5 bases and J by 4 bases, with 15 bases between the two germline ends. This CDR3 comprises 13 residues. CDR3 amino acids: CSVRGLSQYEQYF. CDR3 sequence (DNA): TGCAGCGTTCGGGGACTGTCACAGTACGAGCAGTACTTC.

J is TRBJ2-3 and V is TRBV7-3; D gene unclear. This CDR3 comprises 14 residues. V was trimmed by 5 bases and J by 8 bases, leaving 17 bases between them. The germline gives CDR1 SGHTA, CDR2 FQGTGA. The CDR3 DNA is TGTGCCAGCAGCCCAACATCGGGTGGGGTTACGCAGTATTTT. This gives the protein CASSPTSGGVTQYF. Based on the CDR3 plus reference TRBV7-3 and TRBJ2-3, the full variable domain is GAGVSQTPSNKVTEKGKYVELRCDPISGHTALYWYRQSLGQGPEFLIYFQGTGAADDSGLPNDRFFAVRPEGSVSTLKIQRTERGDSAVYLCASSPTSGGVTQYFGPGTRLTVL.

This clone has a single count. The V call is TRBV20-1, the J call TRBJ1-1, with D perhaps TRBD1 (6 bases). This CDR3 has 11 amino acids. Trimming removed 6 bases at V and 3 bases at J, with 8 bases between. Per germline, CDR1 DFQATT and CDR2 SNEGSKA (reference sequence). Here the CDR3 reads CSAEGDTEAFF. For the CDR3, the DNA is TGCAGTGCCGAGGGGGACACTGAAGCTTTCTTT.

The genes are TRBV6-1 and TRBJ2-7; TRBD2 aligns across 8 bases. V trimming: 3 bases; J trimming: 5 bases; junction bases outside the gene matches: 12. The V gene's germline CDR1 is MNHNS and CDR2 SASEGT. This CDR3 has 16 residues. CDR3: CASSELSAGEGHEQYF. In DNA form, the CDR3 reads TGTGCCAGCAGTGAGCTCTCAGCGGGAGAGGGCCACGAGCAGTACTTC.

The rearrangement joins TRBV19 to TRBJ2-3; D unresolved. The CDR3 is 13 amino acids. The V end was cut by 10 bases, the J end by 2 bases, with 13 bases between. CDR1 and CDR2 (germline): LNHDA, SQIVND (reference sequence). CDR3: CATSNGVTDTQYF. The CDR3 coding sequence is TGTGCCACTTCAAATGGGGTCACAGATACGCAGTATTTT.

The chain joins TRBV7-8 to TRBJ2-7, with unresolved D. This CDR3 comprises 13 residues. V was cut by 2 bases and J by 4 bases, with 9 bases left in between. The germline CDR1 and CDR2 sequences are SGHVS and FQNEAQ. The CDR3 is CASSLLGWYEQYF. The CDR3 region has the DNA TGTGCCAGCAGCTTATTGGGTTGGTACGAGCAGTACTTC.